One and the same sample provided the 14 T cell receptor beta chains below, sequenced in a study of blood T cell repertoires in COVID-19. Some clones are missing from TCRdb's copy, which holds only in-frame ones; the method was immunoSEQ multiplex PCR. The sample includes about 500,000 clones, roughly 87% of them seen just once. The sample was peripheral blood. The source of these receptors is a man aged 18 to 30 with COVID-19, enrolled during active disease.

The V and J genes are TRBV5-6 and TRBJ2-7; D ambiguous. The CDR3 extends over 12 amino acids. V lost 4 bases and J 1 base, leaving 6 bases between the germline ends. Per germline, CDR1 SGHDT and CDR2 YYEEEE. The CDR3 DNA reads TGTGCCAGCAGCCTCCAGTCCTACGAGCAGTACTTC. It yields the protein CASSLQSYEQYF.

The chain combines TRBV7-9 with TRBJ2-7, with D possibly being TRBD2 (5 bases). CDR3 length: 15 residues. Trimming cost V 5 bases and J 2 bases, with 16 bases left between them. The germline V gene encodes CDR1 SEHNR and CDR2 FQNEAQ (reference sequence). CDR3 sequence (DNA): TGTGCCAGCAGCCGTACTACTAGTCGCCCCTACGAGCAGTACTTC. Its protein is CASSRTTSRPYEQYF.

The chain links TRBV6-5 to TRBJ1-6, with 7 positions matching TRBD1. This CDR3 is 14 amino acids long. Germline CDR1 and CDR2: MNHEY and SVGAGI. Trimming took 2 bases from V and 7 from J; bases not matched to a gene: 2. CDR3 bases: TGTGCCAGCAGTTACGACAGGGTGAATTCACCCCTCCACTTT. As protein: CASSYDRVNSPLHF.

The chain carries TRBV7-2 and TRBJ2-1, with a possible D match to TRBD2 (6 bases). Trimming stripped 6 bases from V and 7 bases from J, with 16 bases between. The CDR3 spans 14 residues. Per germline, CDR1 SGHTA and CDR2 FQGNSA. CDR3 DNA: TGTGCCAGCAGGGGAGGCCGGGTGGGTAATGAGCAGTTCTTC. Encoded protein: CASRGGRVGNEQFF.

The gene calls are TRBV7-8 and TRBJ2-1, with 7 bases that match TRBD2. Germline V CDR1 and CDR2: SGHVS, FQNEAQ. This CDR3 region has 18 residues. With V trimmed by 5 bases and J by 0 bases, 13 bases remained unmatched. The CDR3 region has the DNA TGTGCCAGCAGCCGAGCGGTACTAGCGCTAAGCTCCTACAATGAGCAGTTCTTC. Its protein is CASSRAVLALSSYNEQFF.

This clone was picked up one time. V usage is TRBV19 and J usage is TRBJ1-3; D remains unclear. V lost 3 bases and J 0 bases, leaving 6 bases between the germline ends. Germline CDR1 is LNHDA and CDR2 is SQIVND (reference sequence). The CDR3 is 14 amino acids. CDR3 nucleotides: TGTGCCAGTAGTATCCGACACTCTGGAAACACCATATATTTT. Translation: CASSIRHSGNTIYF.

The CDR3, as DNA: TGTGCCAGCAGTCTAGGGCGGGCCGACAATGAGCAGTTCTTC. Amino acid sequence: CASSLGRADNEQFF. The genes are TRBV25-1 and TRBJ2-1, with a tentative D call TRBD2 (5 bases). Per germline, CDR1 MGHDK and CDR2 SYGVNS. Trimming took 5 bases from V and 5 from J, leaving 13 bases between them. This CDR3 contains 14 residues.

This chain connects TRBV6-5 to TRBJ2-1; 10 nucleotides agree with TRBD1. Germline CDR1 and CDR2: MNHEY and SVGAGI. The ends lost 5 bases at V and 9 bases at J; junction bases unmatched: 7. This CDR3 is 14 amino acids long. CDR3 protein: CASSPRQGAGEQFF. DNA of the CDR3: TGTGCCAGCAGTCCTCGACAGGGGGCAGGTGAGCAGTTCTTC.

To note about this clone: Different DNA sequences within this sample yield the same CDR3. CDR3 DNA: TGTGCCAGCAGTCCCGGGACAGTTCAGCCCCAGCATTTT. It translates to CASSPGTVQPQHF. The chain joins TRBV12-3 or TRBV12-4 to TRBJ1-5; 7 nucleotides line up with TRBD1. Trimming took 5 bases from V and 6 from J; bases not matched to a gene: 4. This CDR3 is 13 amino acids long.

The rearrangement uses TRBV2 and TRBJ2-1; possible D gene TRBD2, 6 bases. The CDR3 consists of 17 residues. V was pared by 1 base and J by 9 bases, with 22 bases between. Germline assignment: CDR1 SNHLY and CDR2 FYNNEI. The CDR3 nucleotides are TGTGCCAGCAGTGAAGTCGAAGGAGGGGACGTTGGGGGTGAGCAGTTCTTC. It specifies CASSEVEGGDVGGEQFF.

The CDR3 DNA is TGTGCCAGCAGCTTAGAAGCGGGATTCACAGATACGCAGTATTTT. Amino acid sequence: CASSLEAGFTDTQYF. The genes are TRBV7-2 and TRBJ2-3, with 7 positions matching TRBD2. V shed 1 base and J 2 bases; nucleotides not matched to a gene: 3. The CDR3 is made up of 15 amino acids. Germline CDR1 is SGHTA and CDR2 is FQGNSA.

V usage is TRBV5-1 and J usage is TRBJ2-7; 7 bases are a match to TRBD2. The CDR3 is 15 residues long. Trimming cost V 3 bases and J 4 bases; bases outside gene matches: 10. Germline V lookup: CDR1 SGHRS, CDR2 YFSETQ. The CDR3 region is CASSSAPGGPYEQYF. The CDR3 coding sequence is TGCGCCAGCAGCTCCGCCCCGGGAGGCCCATACGAGCAGTACTTC.

The chain has TRBV5-6 and TRBJ1-1, with D unresolved. This CDR3 region has 15 residues. Looked up from germline, CDR1 is SGHDT and CDR2 is YYEEEE. With 4 bases removed from V and 4 bases from J, the gap between germline ends came to 17 bases. The CDR3 DNA is TGTGCCAGCAGCACCTGGGCGGGGTGGCTCACTGAAGCTTTCTTT. Its translation: CASSTWAGWLTEAFF.

The rearrangement joins TRBV5-1 to TRBJ2-7, with D hard to call. Germline lookup yields CDR1 SGHRS and CDR2 YFSETQ. V was shortened by 3 bases and J by 5 bases, with 12 bases between the two germline ends. This CDR3 is built from 13 residues. DNA for the CDR3: TGCGCCAGCAGCTGGTCCGTTCGGGACGAGCAGTACTTC. Its protein is CASSWSVRDEQYF.